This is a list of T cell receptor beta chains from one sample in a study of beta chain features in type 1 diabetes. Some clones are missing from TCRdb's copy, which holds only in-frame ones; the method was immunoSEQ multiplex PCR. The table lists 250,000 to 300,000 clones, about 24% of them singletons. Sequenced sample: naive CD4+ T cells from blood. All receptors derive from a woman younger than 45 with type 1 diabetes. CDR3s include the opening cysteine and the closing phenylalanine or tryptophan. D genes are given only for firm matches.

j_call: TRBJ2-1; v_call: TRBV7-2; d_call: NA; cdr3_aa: CASSSGGLYNEQFF
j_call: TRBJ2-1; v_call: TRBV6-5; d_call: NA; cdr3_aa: CASSYSNRQGNEQFF
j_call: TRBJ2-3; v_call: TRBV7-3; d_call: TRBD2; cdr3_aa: CASSGRAGADTQYF
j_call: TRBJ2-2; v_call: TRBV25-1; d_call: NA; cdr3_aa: CASEGVSGELFF
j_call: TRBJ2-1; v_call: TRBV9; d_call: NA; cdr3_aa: CASSDEPTTTGREQFF
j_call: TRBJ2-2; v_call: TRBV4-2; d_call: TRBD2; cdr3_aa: CASSQDPVSGSSAGELFF
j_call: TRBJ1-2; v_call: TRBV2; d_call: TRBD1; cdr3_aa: CASNGDRGRGIGYTF
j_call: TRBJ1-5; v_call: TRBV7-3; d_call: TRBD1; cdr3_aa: CASSLTGGSPQHF
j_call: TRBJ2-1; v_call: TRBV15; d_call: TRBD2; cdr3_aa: CATSLRLAGVRNEQFF
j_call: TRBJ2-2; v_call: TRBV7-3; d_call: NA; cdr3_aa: CASSLAGAGELFF
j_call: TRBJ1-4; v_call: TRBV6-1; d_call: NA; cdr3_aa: CASSVGEKLFF